A selection of T cell receptor beta chains follows, all from one sample in a study of blood T cells in healthy people across ages. TCRdb itself ran the 5' RACE reads through MiXCR, one entry per CDR3 protein. The sample records over 600,000 distinct CDR3 sequences, approximately 40% being singletons. The sample was blood. The receptors stem from an elderly man in good health. CDR3s include the opening cysteine and the closing phenylalanine or tryptophan. Each record gives: J gene, clone size, V gene, D gene, CDR3 protein, CDR3 DNA. D genes are given only for firm matches. A row's size may be missing; if present it is once, few, many or a size class.

TRBJ1-2,few,TRBV6-1,TRBD1,CASSAAGTGRGYTF,TGTGCCAGCAGCGCCGCCGGGACAGGGCGGGGCTACACCTTC
TRBJ2-1,few,TRBV20-1,TRBD2,CSARGLADSYNEQFF,TGCAGTGCTCGCGGACTAGCAGACTCCTACAATGAGCAGTTCTTC
TRBJ2-7,few,TRBV20-1,.,CSARDSDEQYF,TGCAGTGCAAGGGACTCAGACGAGCAGTACTTC
TRBJ1-2,.,TRBV4-3,TRBD1,CASSRTQDRGLYGYTF,TGCGCCAGCAGCCGAACACAAGACAGGGGGCTCTATGGCTACACCTTC
TRBJ1-5,.,TRBV3-1,.,CASSQDRNQPQHF,TGTGCCAGCAGCCAAGATCGAAATCAGCCCCAGCATTTT
TRBJ1-4,.,TRBV6-1,.,CASSERGAGEKLFF,TGTGCCAGCAGTGAACGGGGGGCTGGTGAAAAACTGTTTTTT
TRBJ2-7,.,TRBV7-2,.,CASSLAGLDRTPYEQYF,TGTGCCAGCAGCTTAGCGGGCCTCGACAGGACCCCCTACGAGCAGTACTTC
TRBJ2-5,many,TRBV4-3,TRBD1,CASSPQTGGEETQYF,TGCGCCAGCAGCCCCCAGACAGGGGGCGAAGAGACCCAGTACTTC
TRBJ2-7,.,TRBV20-1,TRBD2,CSVPYEAGGSREQYF,TGCAGTGTCCCGTACGAAGCGGGGGGTTCACGCGAGCAGTACTTC
TRBJ1-1,few,TRBV6-2/TRBV6-3,.,CASSYWDTEAFF,TGTGCCAGCAGTTACTGGGACACTGAAGCTTTCTTT
TRBJ2-7,.,TRBV19,.,CATRSADSYEQYF,TGTGCCACCCGATCAGCGGACTCCTACGAGCAGTACTTC
TRBJ1-2,.,TRBV6-5,TRBD1,CASSLWDRGPTTNGYTF,TGTGCCAGCAGTTTATGGGACAGGGGCCCGACAACCAACGGCTACACCTTC
TRBJ1-2,.,TRBV7-2,TRBD1,CASSVNRGGYTF,TGTGCCAGCAGCGTAAACAGGGGTGGCTACACCTTC